This TCR beta chain was captured in a study of blood T cell repertoires in COVID-19. Study in general: The study drew acute and convalescent COVID-19 samples from the United States, Italy and Spain. T cells, B-cell-depleted T cells, or PBMCs provided the cDNA or gDNA that served as material.

J lost 2 bases, V lost 4 bases, and 6 bases had no gene match. The CDR3 sequence is 15 residues long. The germline CDR1 and CDR2 sequences are SEHNR and FQNEAQ (reference sequence). Some clones are missing from TCRdb's copy, which holds only in-frame ones; the method was immunoSEQ multiplex PCR. The sample lists approximately 270,000 clones, 70% to 90% occurring once. Adults between about 18 and 95 years of age took part from 20 to 25 US areas. Clinical histories supplied by participants themselves formed the basis of cohort assignment. This clone has a handful of counts. The chain is built from TRBV7-9 and TRBJ2-7; 9 bases match TRBD2. Sequencing was performed on PBMCs or T cells enriched from blood (not recorded which). The receptor was derived from a woman between 45 and 60 years old who had recovered from COVID-19. CDR3 coding DNA: TGTGCCAGCAGCTCGTGGACTAGCGAGACCTACGAGCAGTACTTC. Amino acid sequence: CASSSWTSETYEQYF.